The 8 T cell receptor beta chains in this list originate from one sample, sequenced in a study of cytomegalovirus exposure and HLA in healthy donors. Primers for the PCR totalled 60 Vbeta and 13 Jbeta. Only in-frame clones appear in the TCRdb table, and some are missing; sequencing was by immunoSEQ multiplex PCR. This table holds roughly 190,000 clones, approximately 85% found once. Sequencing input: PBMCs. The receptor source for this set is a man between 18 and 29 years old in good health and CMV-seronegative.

The CDR3 sequence: CASSLADSQETQYF. CDR3 in DNA: TGTGCCAGCAGCTTAGCGGACAGCCAAGAGACCCAGTACTTC. V and J are TRBV13 and TRBJ2-5; tentatively, D is TRBD1 (6 bases). CDR3 length equals 14 residues. Germline CDR1 and CDR2: PRHDT and FYEKMQ (reference sequence). The germline V and J ends were trimmed by 1 base and 1 base, with 7 bases remaining between them. The variable domain in full, with the rest retrieved from reference TRBV13 and TRBJ2-5, is AAGVIQSPRHLIKEKRETATLKCYPIPRHDTVYWYQQGPGQDPQFLISFYEKMQSDKGSIPDRFSAQQFSDYHSELNMSSLELGDSALYFCASSLADSQETQYFGPGTRLLVL.

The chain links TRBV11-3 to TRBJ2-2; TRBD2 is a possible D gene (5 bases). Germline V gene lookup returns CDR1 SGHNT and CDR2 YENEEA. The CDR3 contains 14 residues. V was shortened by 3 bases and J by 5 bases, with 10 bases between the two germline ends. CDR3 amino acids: CASSFEGGTGELFF. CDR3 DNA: TGTGCCAGCAGCTTTGAGGGTGGTACCGGGGAGCTGTTTTTT.

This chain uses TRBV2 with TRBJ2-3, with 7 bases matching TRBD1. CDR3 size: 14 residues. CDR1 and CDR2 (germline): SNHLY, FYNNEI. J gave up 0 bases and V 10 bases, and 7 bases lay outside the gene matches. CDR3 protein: CATVMTGSTDTQYF. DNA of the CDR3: TGTGCCACCGTAATGACAGGGAGCACAGATACGCAGTATTTT.

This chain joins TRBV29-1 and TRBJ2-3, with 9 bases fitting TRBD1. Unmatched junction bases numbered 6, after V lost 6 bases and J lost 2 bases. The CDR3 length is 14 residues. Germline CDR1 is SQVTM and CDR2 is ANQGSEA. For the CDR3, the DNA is TGCAGCGTGTTGACAGGGGGGAACACAGATACGCAGTATTTT. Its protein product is CSVLTGGNTDTQYF.

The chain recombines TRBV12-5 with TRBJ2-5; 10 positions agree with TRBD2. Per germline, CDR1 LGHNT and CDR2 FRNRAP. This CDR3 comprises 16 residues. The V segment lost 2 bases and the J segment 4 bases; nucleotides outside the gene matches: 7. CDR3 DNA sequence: TGTGCTAGTGGTTTGTCACCTCGGACTAGCGGAGAGACCCAGTACTTC. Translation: CASGLSPRTSGETQYF.

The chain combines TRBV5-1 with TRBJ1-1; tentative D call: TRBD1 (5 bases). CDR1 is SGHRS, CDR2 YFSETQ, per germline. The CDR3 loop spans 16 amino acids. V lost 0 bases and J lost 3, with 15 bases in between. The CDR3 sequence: CASSLGRRGGHTEAFF. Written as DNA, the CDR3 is TGCGCCAGCAGCTTGGGGAGGAGGGGTGGGCACACTGAAGCTTTCTTT.

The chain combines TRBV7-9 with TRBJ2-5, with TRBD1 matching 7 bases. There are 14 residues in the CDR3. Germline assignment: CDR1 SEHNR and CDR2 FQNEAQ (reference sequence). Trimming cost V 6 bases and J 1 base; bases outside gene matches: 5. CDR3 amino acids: CASSREGAQETQYF. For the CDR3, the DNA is TGTGCCAGCAGTCGAGAGGGGGCCCAAGAGACCCAGTACTTC.

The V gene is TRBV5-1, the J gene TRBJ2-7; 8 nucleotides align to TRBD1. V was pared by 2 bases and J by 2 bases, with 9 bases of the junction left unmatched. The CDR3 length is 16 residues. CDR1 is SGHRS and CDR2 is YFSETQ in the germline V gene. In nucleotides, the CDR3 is TGCGCCAGCAGCTTAAGACCGGACAGGGTGCCCTACGAGCAGTACTTC. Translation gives CASSLRPDRVPYEQYF.